This T cell receptor beta chain emerged from a study of OX40 agonist ivuxolimab in advanced cancers. Overall study: Three patients showed partial responses: one hepatocellular carcinoma and two cutaneous melanoma cases. Overall study findings and caveats: Certain nonresponders likewise exhibited a low normalized T-cell clonal expansion. The work left the antigen specificity of expanded peripheral T cells undetermined.

TCRdb's copy holds only in-frame clones and misses some; the assay was immunoSEQ multiplex PCR. The data show about 84,000 clones, about 93% seen once. About this clone: Its antigen is currently unknown.

This CDR3 has 15 residues. After removal of 5 bases from V and 8 bases from J, the junction contained 11 bases not matched to a gene. The V gene's germline CDR1 is SGHVS and CDR2 FNYEAQ. The material sequenced was CD4+ or CD8+ T cells sorted from blood, taken in a trial of the OX40 agonist ivuxolimab. This TCR derives from an adult with an advanced solid tumor such as melanoma, head and neck, liver or kidney cancer. This rearrangement joins TRBV7-6 to TRBJ2-1, with 8 bases aligning to TRBD2. CDR3: CASSTQTAGGYEQFF. DNA of the CDR3: TGTGCCAGCAGCACCCAGACGGCGGGAGGCTATGAGCAGTTCTTC.